This paragraph reports one TCR beta chain. This clonotype showed up just a few times. Its recognized antigen is unknown. No quality values exist for individual bases; no much larger clone is one base distant. This sample is drawn from a study of T-cell memory formation after mild COVID-19 (dated by TCRdb to the early 2020s). For the study in its entirety: TCR sequence clusters from the two donors were found to be largely donor specific. In a couple of donors, T-cell clones that expanded and contracted after mild COVID-19 were followed by sequencing TCRalpha and TCRbeta repertoires longitudinally. Two young, previously healthy adult volunteers made up the cohort, one male and one female.

The CDR3 covers 16 residues, taking in both the cysteine and the valine. The sequence is cut down to CDR3 DNA, 48 bases in frame from base 1. CDR1 and CDR2 are drawn from the germline V gene: SGHTA, FQGNSA. Here V drops 1 base and J drops 4 bases, and the junction holds 7 bases not matched to any gene. Ficoll-Paque density gradient centrifugation was used to isolate PBMCs. Results and caveats for the whole study, not just this receptor: Contracting CD4+ clones turned up mainly in the CM and EM memory subsets, whereas EMRA was where CD8+ clones were enriched. Some responding clones were detected in pre-infection memory, suggesting pre-existing cross-reactive memory T cells joined the SARS-CoV-2 response. SARS-CoV-2 specificity of the second-wave clones peaking on day 37 was not confirmed. Only two mild cases were covered by the study, and larger cohorts that include severe cases with pre-infection samples were considered necessary. Clones contracting from day 15 to 85 had balanced CD4/CD8 phenotypes, while a second wave expanding from day 15 to 37 was biased towards CD4+.

The data were produced on an Illumina NovaSeq 6000. TCRalpha and TCRbeta cDNA libraries were constructed by 5'RACE with constant-segment primers, with sample barcodes and unique molecular identifiers being introduced. RNA was extracted from every sample with Trizol reagent. The libraries were amplified in two PCR steps, and the second step added a second sample barcode and Illumina TruSeq adapters. The libraries were sequenced on an Illumina NovaSeq using 2 x 150 bp paired-end reads. The original pipeline was this. With migec v1.2.7, reads were demultiplexed and then collapsed into UMI-guided consensus sequences. Using mixcr v2.1.11, UMI consensuses were aligned to TRA and TRB V and J templates and then assembled into clonotypes. A clonotype was counted as expanded or contracted only if both edgeR and NoisET called the change significant, with noise models trained on biological replicates. edgeR calls used a false discovery rate-adjusted p below 0.01 and a log2 fold-change threshold of 1. As an exploratory analysis of dynamics, max-normalized trajectories of the 1000 most abundant clonotypes were examined by PCA with hierarchical clustering. Separately sequenced CD4+ and CD8+ repertoires were used to assign the CD4 or CD8 phenotype of responding clones. TCRdb took the public reads, trimmed them with fastp at Q25, ran MiXCR for clone calling and kept in-frame beta chains. Each entry merges the rows of one CDR3 protein and shows their most common DNA and genes. What appears here as the V and J calls and clone size reflects TCRdb's work, not the paper's. Within this sample are 250,000 to 350,000 distinct CDR3 sequences, with 13% to 15% of them counted one time only. The ten largest clones add up to around a fifth of the sample.

The chain joins TRBV7-2 to TRBJ2-7; the central 10 bases match TRBD2. Specimen: PBMCs or a T cell subset sorted from them (not recorded which). The source of this sequence is a man aged 18 to 35 who had mild COVID-19 (a few samples of this study predate the infection). The sample titles of this study are shuffled in the database, so cell type and time point are left out; the donor was told from shared clones. The DNA sequence is as follows: TGTGCCAGCAGCTTAGGGAGCGGGGGGGCTACGTACGAGCAGTACGTC. This yields the protein CASSLGSGGATYEQYV.